Following are 2 T cell receptor beta chains from one sample sequenced in a study of immune cell composition in non-small cell lung cancer (dated by TCRdb to about 2017). The library came from the immunoSEQ multiplex PCR assay. TCRdb took this table from immuneACCESS and kept in-frame rearrangements with V and J called. Such tables lack part of the clones; where checked against another copy, unresolved V genes explain under half of the gap, and the rest is unexplained. The sample table holds about 4,800 clones, of which 65% to 90% were seen once. The ten largest clonotypes hold about 12% of the sample. What was sequenced was lung tumor tissue. These receptors originate from a human donor with non-small cell lung cancer.

The V gene is TRBV7-8, the J gene TRBJ1-1; maybe TRBD1 (5 bases). The CDR3 totals 19 residues. Trimming removed 1 base from V and 0 bases from J, with 21 bases in between. CDR1 and CDR2 from the germline V gene are SGHVS and FQNEAQ. CDR3 in DNA: TGTGCCAGCAGCTTAGAGGGCGGGGCTCCAAGTTTTATGAACACTGAAGCTTTCTTT. The encoded protein is CASSLEGGAPSFMNTEAFF.

CDR3 DNA: TGTGCCAGCAGTTTTCGTACCCGTTGGGAGACCCAGTACTTC. Its protein product is CASSFRTRWETQYF. The chain employs TRBV27 and TRBJ2-5; D is unresolved. The CDR3 is 14 amino acids. CDR1 is MNHEY and CDR2 is SMNVEV in the germline V gene (reference sequence). Between the trimmed V and J ends, which lost 3 bases and 5 bases, there was a span of 13 bases.